Listed below are T cell receptor beta chains from one sample, sequenced in a study of cytomegalovirus exposure and HLA in healthy donors. Sequenced by immunoSEQ multiplex PCR; TCRdb stores in-frame clones only, minus some. The table has 100,000 or so clones, roughly four fifths seen once. Sequencing was carried out using PBMCs. The origin of the receptors is a man aged 25-45 years in good health and CMV-seropositive. Both conserved end residues are part of each CDR3. Each record gives: D gene, V gene, clone size, J gene, CDR3 protein, CDR3 DNA. The D gene is left open where the match is weak. Clone size, where shown, is once, few, many, or a class for clones that have expanded.

D: -
V: TRBV2
size: -
J: TRBJ2-7
CDR3: CASMGTGTPYEQYF
DNA: TGTGCCAGCATGGGGACTGGGACCCCGTACGAGCAGTACTTC

D: TRBD2
V: TRBV4-3
size: -
J: TRBJ2-1
CDR3: CASSQDGLAGERMFF
DNA: TGCGCCAGCAGCCAAGATGGGTTAGCGGGAGAGCGAATGTTCTTC

D: -
V: TRBV5-1
size: many
J: TRBJ2-7
CDR3: CASSLGAIWEQYF
DNA: TGCGCCAGCAGCTTGGGGGCAATATGGGAGCAGTACTTC

D: TRBD2
V: TRBV10-2
size: -
J: TRBJ2-1
CDR3: CASSDGLPSGRGDEQFF
DNA: TGCGCCAGCAGCGACGGTTTACCTAGCGGGAGGGGTGATGAGCAGTTCTTC

D: -
V: TRBV28
size: -
J: TRBJ1-2
CDR3: CASRTRPGEGYGYTF
DNA: TGTGCCAGCAGAACCCGCCCGGGAGAAGGGTATGGCTACACCTTC

D: -
V: TRBV5-6
size: -
J: TRBJ2-5
CDR3: CASSLVGRVGETQYF
DNA: TGTGCCAGCAGCTTGGTCGGCAGGGTCGGGGAGACCCAGTACTTC

D: -
V: TRBV5-1
size: -
J: TRBJ1-6
CDR3: CASSLGSQKYYNSPLHF
DNA: TGCGCCAGCAGCTTGGGGTCTCAGAAATACTATAATTCACCCCTCCACTTT

D: -
V: TRBV6-1
size: -
J: TRBJ1-5
CDR3: CASVKLGGDQPQHF
DNA: TGTGCCAGCGTGAAGCTAGGGGGTGATCAGCCCCAGCATTTT

D: -
V: TRBV19
size: -
J: TRBJ1-1
CDR3: CASSGRSSRVRNTEAFF
DNA: TGTGCCAGTAGTGGCCGGTCCAGCCGGGTCCGGAACACTGAAGCTTTCTTT

D: TRBD1
V: TRBV28
size: few
J: TRBJ1-5
CDR3: CASSPGTGGGQPQHF
DNA: TGTGCCAGCAGTCCCGGGACAGGGGGGGGGCAGCCCCAGCATTTT

D: TRBD1
V: TRBV30
size: -
J: TRBJ1-2
CDR3: CAWGQGSGYTF
DNA: TGTGCCTGGGGACAGGGAAGCGGCTACACCTTC

D: -
V: TRBV28
size: -
J: TRBJ1-4
CDR3: CASNLWGLGDEKLFF
DNA: TGTGCCAGCAACCTTTGGGGGCTTGGGGATGAAAAACTGTTTTTT

D: TRBD2
V: TRBV5-1
size: -
J: TRBJ2-2
CDR3: CASRSGGSDTGELFF
DNA: TGCGCCAGCAGGTCTGGCGGGAGCGACACCGGGGAGCTGTTTTTT

D: -
V: TRBV4-3
size: -
J: TRBJ2-1
CDR3: CASSQDWRAYEQFF
DNA: TGCGCCAGCAGCCAAGATTGGAGGGCCTATGAGCAGTTCTTC

D: TRBD1
V: TRBV2
size: -
J: TRBJ1-1
CDR3: CASSEQGASNTEAFF
DNA: TGTGCCAGCAGTGAACAGGGGGCTTCGAACACTGAAGCTTTCTTT

D: -
V: TRBV6-5
size: -
J: TRBJ1-2
CDR3: CASSYRGRGNYGYTF
DNA: TGTGCCAGCAGTTACCGGGGGAGGGGGAACTATGGCTACACCTTC

D: -
V: TRBV2
size: -
J: TRBJ2-7
CDR3: CATRGPSYEQYF
DNA: TGTGCAACCAGGGGACCGTCCTACGAGCAGTACTTC

D: TRBD1
V: TRBV10-2
size: -
J: TRBJ2-6
CDR3: CASSPTGTGAFLGANVLTF
DNA: TGCGCCAGCAGCCCTACCGGGACAGGGGCCTTCCTCGGGGCCAACGTCCTGACTTTC

D: TRBD1
V: TRBV7-9
size: once
J: TRBJ2-7
CDR3: CASSQRATGVYEQYF
DNA: TGTGCCAGCAGCCAAAGGGCCACAGGGGTTTACGAGCAGTACTTC

D: -
V: TRBV12-5
size: -
J: TRBJ1-3
CDR3: CASGLGGLIYTIYF
DNA: TGTGCTAGTGGTTTGGGCGGACTTATTTACACCATATATTTT

D: -
V: TRBV12-5
size: -
J: TRBJ1-1
CDR3: CASGQQGGGTEAFF
DNA: TGTGCTAGTGGTCAGCAGGGTGGGGGGACTGAAGCTTTCTTT

D: -
V: TRBV14
size: -
J: TRBJ2-5
CDR3: CASSQPTGIGETQYF
DNA: TGTGCCAGCAGCCAACCTACAGGGATAGGGGAGACCCAGTACTTC

D: -
V: TRBV18
size: -
J: TRBJ1-3
CDR3: CASSPDRGSGNTIYF
DNA: TGTGCCAGCTCCCCCGACCGGGGCTCTGGAAACACCATATATTTT

D: TRBD1
V: TRBV6-1
size: few
J: TRBJ1-1
CDR3: CASSKDRVITEAFF
DNA: TGTGCCAGCAGTAAGGACAGGGTCATCACTGAAGCTTTCTTT

D: -
V: TRBV6-5
size: -
J: TRBJ2-1
CDR3: CASSYSGYYNEQFF
DNA: TGTGCCAGCAGTTACTCGGGCTACTACAATGAGCAGTTCTTC

D: -
V: TRBV2
size: -
J: TRBJ2-3
CDR3: CASTLYADTQYF
DNA: TGTGCCAGCACCCTCTATGCAGATACGCAGTATTTT